The present T cell receptor beta chain was sequenced within a study of neurological immune-mediated disorders. Libraries used 2 million unsorted PBMCs kept frozen in RNAlater. Study-level findings and limits: CDR3 amino acid sequences of expanded clones were not shared across subjects, a result suggesting private repertoires in all groups.

Trimming removed 3 bases at V and 9 bases at J, with 12 bases between. Per germline, CDR1 MNHNS and CDR2 SASEGT. CDR3 length equals 12 residues. Synthesis of cDNA was accomplished via 5'RACE employing 10-nucleotide random UMIs. TCRdb fed the 5' RACE reads into MiXCR, producing one record per CDR3 protein. The sample lists around 70,000 distinct CDR3 sequences; roughly 4.8% were seen once. This clonotype was observed at least ten times. The antigen is not known. The chain couples TRBV6-1 to TRBJ2-7; a weak D match, TRBD2 (6 bases). Input material: PBMCs. The sequence came from a woman in her 70s with multiple sclerosis. The CDR3 coding sequence is TGTGCCAGCAGTGAGGAGGGAGTAGGGCAGTACTTC. As protein: CASSEEGVGQYF.